The T cell receptor (beta chain) under discussion was sequenced for a study of metastatic and nonmetastatic thyroid tumors. Study-wide background: It was across blood and tumor or nodule tissue from malignant and benign thyroid patients that repertoires were compared.

V lost 1 base and J lost 0, with 14 bases in between. This CDR3 is built from 16 residues. Germline loops: CDR1 GTSNPN, CDR2 SVGIG (reference sequence). On this clone itself: No antigen is known for it.

Methods used by the authors: A distant-metastasis classifier for papillary thyroid cancer was built using CDR3 differences across clinicopathological groups. Using MiXCR, TCRdb reanalyzed the PCR reads. These V and J calls derive from TCRdb rather than the authors' analysis. Of 30,000 to 45,000 clones in the sample, around 20% are singletons; the top ten hold about 14%. No patient had received any treatment before thyroid surgery. Points from the study as a whole: Versus benign nodules, malignant thyroid tumors reportedly had significantly higher TCR beta diversity, in blood and tumor.

This clonotype was obtained from a female donor with papillary thyroid cancer or a benign thyroid nodule (not recorded which). Some clones in this sample may be carry-over from other donors' samples. Source material: blood. This chain links TRBV30 with TRBJ2-3; D is possibly TRBD2 (5 bases). CDR3 sequence (DNA): TGTGCCTGGAGTGGAGGGCGATTCTCTAGCACAGATACGCAGTATTTT. Its translation is CAWSGGRFSSTDTQYF. The full variable domain, rest sourced from reference TRBV30 and TRBJ2-3, is SQTIHQWPATLVQPVGSPLSLECTVEGTSNPNLYWYRQAAGRGLQLLFYSVGIGQISSEVPQNLSASRPQDRQFILSSKKLLLSDSGFYLCAWSGGRFSSTDTQYFGPGTRLTVL.